A single sample gave rise to the 2 T cell receptor beta chains below, sequenced in a study of T-cell memory formation after mild COVID-19. Each CDR3 protein gets one entry after TCRdb re-called the 5' RACE reads with MiXCR. The sample contains 350,000 to 500,000 distinct CDR3 sequences, about 25% of which appear only once. What was sequenced was PBMCs or a T cell subset sorted from them (not recorded which). All receptors derive from an adult woman who had mild COVID-19 (a few samples of this study predate the infection). Cell type and time point are not known.

This clonotype occurred a few times. The chain employs TRBV15 and TRBJ1-1, with 8 nucleotides matching TRBD1. The CDR3 loop spans 13 amino acids. The trim removed 5 bases at V and 7 bases at J, leaving 6 bases unmatched. The germline V gene has CDR1 LNHNV and CDR2 YYDKDF (reference sequence). The CDR3: CATSDGDRNEAFF. The CDR3 bases are TGTGCCACCAGCGATGGGGACAGGAATGAAGCTTTCTTT.

The chain carries TRBV19 and TRBJ2-1, with 8 bases that match TRBD2. The CDR3 is 15 amino acids. The J segment lost 6 bases and the V segment lost 10 bases, leaving 14 bases of the junction unmatched. Germline CDR1 LNHDA, CDR2 SQIVND (reference sequence). The CDR3 loop is CATRPAGVDFNEQFF. DNA for the CDR3: TGTGCCACCCGGCCAGCGGGAGTAGACTTCAATGAGCAGTTCTTC.